The sequence of this TCR beta chain was determined in a study of cytomegalovirus exposure and HLA in healthy donors. The germline CDR1 and CDR2 sequences are MNHNY and SVGAGI (reference sequence). Trimming at V came to 7 bases and at J to 6 bases, leaving 8 bases not matched to a gene. The CDR3 sequence is 14 residues long. Of note for this clone: Its antigen is as yet unknown.

Regarding donors, all were healthy bone marrow donors. The PCR ran on 60 Vbeta and 13 Jbeta primers. Measured with immunoSEQ multiplex PCR; TCRdb has only the in-frame clones, and not every one. The sample has about 130,000 clones, about 80% seen once. Notes on the study in general: The study designated roughly 150 TCR beta chains cytomegalovirus-associated. Because they were indistinguishable, some V segments, including TRBV6-2 and TRBV6-3, were excluded.

Specimen: PBMCs. The source of this sequence is a woman between 50 and 59 years old in good health and CMV-seronegative. The rearrangement joins TRBV6-6 to TRBJ2-7; 11 bases match TRBD2. The CDR3 spells CASTIAGGVSEQYF. The CDR3, as DNA: TGTGCCAGCACCATAGCGGGAGGGGTGAGCGAGCAGTACTTC.